One sample yielded the 5 T cell receptor beta chains listed below, sequenced in a study of TIL therapy for anti-PD-1-resistant metastatic lung cancer. The libraries were made with immunoSEQ v3. Repertoires were generated with immunoSEQ multiplex PCR, while TCRdb's copy carries only in-frame clones and drops some. The sample holds tens of thousands of clones, less than 75% seen once. Regarding time point: pre-treatment sample, taken before nivolumab and TIL therapy. The sequences come from blood, collected at baseline. The source is a person aged 25 to 80 with non-small cell lung cancer.

The chain is built from TRBV28 and TRBJ2-7; 7 bases are a match to TRBD2. The CDR3 is 16 residues long. V trimming: 2 bases; J trimming: 3 bases; junction bases outside the gene matches: 10. CDR1 is MDHEN, CDR2 SYDVKM, per germline. In nucleotides, the CDR3 is TGTGCCAGCAGTTTAGGCGGGGCGGGGGTGTACTACGAGCAGTACTTC. Amino acids: CASSLGGAGVYYEQYF.

The gene calls are TRBV7-2 and TRBJ2-3, with D perhaps matching TRBD1 (5 bases). CDR1 is SGHTA and CDR2 is FQGNSA in the germline V gene. The CDR3 totals 15 residues. Deletions cut 5 bases from V and 6 bases from J, with 18 bases between. CDR3 sequence: CASSRDPTGVDTQYF. The CDR3 nucleotides read TGTGCCAGCAGCCGAGACCCCACAGGTGTCGATACGCAGTATTTT.

This clone was detected only a few times. This chain links TRBV7-9 with TRBJ2-1; D remains unclear. Germline lookup yields CDR1 SEHNR and CDR2 FQNEAQ (reference sequence). Deletions cut 7 bases from V and 5 bases from J, with 6 bases between. The CDR3 has 11 residues. CDR3 protein: CASTLDNEQFF. Here the CDR3 DNA reads TGTGCCAGCACCCTGGACAATGAGCAGTTCTTC.

The rearrangement joins TRBV4-2 to TRBJ1-4; D remains ambiguous. Trimming shortened V by 4 bases and J by 8 bases, and 17 bases separated the two germline ends. Germline values: CDR1 LGHNA, CDR2 YNFKEQ. The CDR3 is 15 amino acids. The CDR3 bases are TGTGCCAGCAGCCGCTGGACTGGGGAAGGGGAAAAACTGTTTTTT. Its protein is CASSRWTGEGEKLFF.

The count of this clone is one. The CDR3 sequence: CASSITSGVPDTQYF. CDR3 sequence (DNA): TGTGCCAGTAGTATTACTAGCGGGGTCCCGGATACGCAGTATTTT. This sequence joins TRBV19 and TRBJ2-3, with TRBD2 matching over 10 bases. This CDR3 has 15 residues. Germline V gene data show CDR1 as LNHDA and CDR2 as SQIVND (reference sequence). Trimming at V came to 3 bases and at J to 6 bases, leaving 6 bases not matched to a gene.